Following are 25 T cell receptor beta chains from one sample sequenced in a study of blood T cell repertoires in COVID-19. Generated by immunoSEQ multiplex PCR, the TCRdb table keeps only in-frame clones and is missing some. Of some 400,000 clones listed, around 87% were seen once; the top ten hold 10%. The specimen was peripheral blood. These receptors were obtained from a woman aged 25 to 39 with COVID-19, enrolled during active disease.

The chain uses TRBV4-3 and TRBJ2-7; 9 nucleotides line up with TRBD2. The CDR3 runs to 16 residues. The V segment lost 0 bases and the J segment 5 bases; nucleotides outside the gene matches: 8. The germline gives CDR1 LGHNA, CDR2 YSLEER. CDR3 DNA sequence: TGCGCCAGCAGCCAAGATGCGGCTAGCGGGAACAACGAGCAGTACTTC. This codes for CASSQDAASGNNEQYF.

The CDR3 DNA is TGTGCCAGCTCACCATGGGACAGCTACGAGCAGTACTTC. Amino acids: CASSPWDSYEQYF. The chain combines TRBV18 with TRBJ2-7; 7 bases match TRBD1. With V trimmed by 2 bases and J by 3 bases, 1 base remained unmatched. The CDR3 totals 13 residues. CDR1 and CDR2 from the germline V gene are KGHSH and LQKENI.

The CDR3 is CSVEGQGVYNEQFF. CDR3 bases: TGCAGCGTTGAGGGGCAGGGGGTCTACAATGAGCAGTTCTTC. This chain joins TRBV29-1 and TRBJ2-1, with 7 bases aligning to TRBD1. V shed 3 bases and J 3 bases; nucleotides not matched to a gene: 5. This CDR3 spans 14 amino acids. The germline CDR1 and CDR2 sequences are SQVTM and ANQGSEA.

The chain uses TRBV6-4 and TRBJ2-1, with 8 nucleotides matching TRBD2. CDR1 is MRHNA and CDR2 is SNTAGT in the germline V gene. The CDR3 length is 14 residues. V lost 6 bases and J lost 8; bases outside the gene matches: 9. The CDR3 nucleotides are TGTGCCAGCAGCCCGAGCGGGAGTACCCATGAGCAGTTCTTC. It codes for CASSPSGSTHEQFF.

This clone was picked up a small number of times. The chain carries TRBV6-2 or TRBV6-3 and TRBJ2-5; D is unresolved. From germline, CDR1 is MNHEY and CDR2 SVGEGT. The germline V and J ends were trimmed by 5 bases and 5 bases, with 9 bases remaining between them. The CDR3 has 12 residues. The CDR3 bases are TGTGCCAGCAGTCCGGCGGAGGAGACCCAGTACTTC. Protein sequence: CASSPAEETQYF.

This clone occurred once. The J gene is TRBJ2-1, the V gene TRBV28, with TRBD1 as a possible D gene (7 bases). Looked up from germline, CDR1 is MDHEN and CDR2 is SYDVKM. With 7 bases removed from V and 8 bases from J, the gap between germline ends came to 24 bases. The CDR3 runs 16 residues. CDR3 region: CASTLGGTEKGYEQFF. The CDR3 DNA reads TGTGCCAGCACCCTAGGGGGGACAGAAAAGGGATATGAGCAGTTCTTC.

This rearrangement joins TRBV30 to TRBJ2-1, with 9 nucleotides matching TRBD1. The germline CDR1 and CDR2 sequences are GTSNPN and SVGIG (reference sequence). J was trimmed by 5 bases and V by 8 bases; bases with no gene match: 10. This CDR3 is 14 amino acids long. CDR3 in DNA: TGTGCCGCCCCCGGGACAGGGTTCAACAATGAGCAGTTCTTC. This translates into CAAPGTGFNNEQFF.

About this clone: Other DNA sequences of this sample code for an identical CDR3. The rearrangement links TRBV20-1 to TRBJ2-7; D uncertain. The CDR3 extends over 11 amino acids. Trimming left V 1 base short and J 2 bases short, with 3 bases between. The germline V gene encodes CDR1 DFQATT and CDR2 SNEGSKA (reference sequence). This CDR3 reads CSARGAYEQYF. CDR3 sequence (DNA): TGCAGTGCTAGAGGAGCCTACGAGCAGTACTTC.

This clone was counted only a few times. V is TRBV27 and J is TRBJ2-2, with 7 bases lining up with TRBD1. With 5 bases clipped from V and 7 bases from J, the junction kept 13 bases outside the gene matches. The CDR3 totals 16 residues. Germline V gives CDR1 MNHEY, CDR2 SMNVEV (reference sequence). The CDR3 coding sequence is TGTGCCAGCAGTATAATAAGACAGGGTTTTGGCGGGGAGCTGTTTTTT. This gives the protein CASSIIRQGFGGELFF.

The chain combines TRBV5-4 with TRBJ1-1, with D unresolved. The germline CDR1 and CDR2 sequences are SGHNT and YYREEE (reference sequence). V lost 3 bases to trimming and J lost 2 bases, with 8 bases between them. The CDR3 runs to 13 residues. The CDR3 is CASSSLKNTEAFF. CDR3 nucleotides: TGTGCCAGCAGCTCCCTAAAAAACACTGAAGCTTTCTTT.

V and J are TRBV2 and TRBJ2-7; a possible D gene is TRBD2 (5 bases). Germline V gene lookup returns CDR1 SNHLY and CDR2 FYNNEI. V lost 3 bases and J 3 bases, leaving 15 bases between the germline ends. The length of the CDR3 is 15 residues. CDR3 DNA sequence: TGTGCCAGCAGTGAGAAGGACTTAGGGTTCTACGAGCAGTACTTC. Translated: CASSEKDLGFYEQYF.

The chain combines TRBV3-1 (or the pseudogene TRBV3-2) with TRBJ2-7, with TRBD1 as a possible D gene (6 bases). CDR3 length: 15 amino acids. Germline lookup yields CDR1 LGHDT and CDR2 YNNKEL (reference sequence). V lost 1 base and J 2 bases, leaving 12 bases between the germline ends. The CDR3 sequence is CASSQATGTTYEQYF. CDR3 bases: TGTGCCAGCAGCCAAGCAACCGGGACAACCTACGAGCAGTACTTC.

This clone came up once. The chain joins TRBV27 to TRBJ1-2; no clear D gene. There are 15 residues in the CDR3. The germline CDR1 and CDR2 sequences are MNHEY and SMNVEV (reference sequence). The V and J ends lost 6 bases and 4 bases respectively, with 18 bases between them. CDR3 in DNA: TGTGCCAGCAGCGGTGGAGGAATCCCGATCTATGGCTACACCTTC. Its translation is CASSGGGIPIYGYTF.

The chain recombines TRBV4-1 with TRBJ2-3; no firm D call. V was clipped by 4 bases and J by 6 bases, with 11 bases between them. Germline loops: CDR1 MGHRA, CDR2 YSYEKL. The CDR3 sequence is 13 residues long. Here the CDR3 DNA reads TGCGCCAGCAGCCCTTCTAACCGGGATACGCAGTATTTT. The encoded protein is CASSPSNRDTQYF.

This clone was detected once. The genes are TRBV6-5 and TRBJ2-2; D gene uncertain. Trimming pared 4 bases from V and 5 bases from J, leaving 8 bases between. The CDR3 runs to 13 residues. Germline-derived CDR1 and CDR2 are MNHEY and SVGAGI. CDR3 coding DNA: TGTGCCAGCAGTTCACTCGGGACCGGGGAGCTGTTTTTT. Protein: CASSSLGTGELFF.

The chain carries TRBV2 and TRBJ2-2, with TRBD2 identical over 13 bases. Looked up from germline, CDR1 is SNHLY and CDR2 is FYNNEI. V gave up 9 bases and J gave up 4 bases; unmatched junction bases: 5. The CDR3 runs 15 residues. CDR3 protein: CARSTSGRVTGELFF. The CDR3 DNA reads as TGTGCCAGGAGCACTAGCGGGAGGGTCACCGGGGAGCTGTTTTTT.

J is TRBJ2-3 and V is TRBV7-2; maybe TRBD2 (5 bases). The germline V gene has CDR1 SGHTA and CDR2 FQGNSA. Trimming left V 5 bases short and J 1 base short, with 16 bases between. The length of the CDR3 is 16 residues. The CDR3 spells CASSPRRAFGTDTQYF. The CDR3 DNA reads as TGTGCCAGCAGCCCCCGGCGGGCCTTTGGCACAGATACGCAGTATTTT.

V and J are TRBV30 and TRBJ2-7; D is unresolved. Germline-derived CDR1 and CDR2 are GTSNPN and SVGIG (reference sequence). The CDR3 is 14 residues long. V gave up 1 base and J gave up 2 bases, with 12 bases separating them. This CDR3 is CAWSGGDLAYEQYF. CDR3 DNA: TGTGCCTGGAGTGGAGGCGACTTAGCCTACGAGCAGTACTTC. Full variable domain (rest looked up from reference TRBV30 and TRBJ2-7): SQTIHQWPATLVQPVGSPLSLECTVEGTSNPNLYWYRQAAGRGLQLLFYSVGIGQISSEVPQNLSASRPQDRQFILSSKKLLLSDSGFYLCAWSGGDLAYEQYFGPGTRLTVT.

The gene calls are TRBV7-8 and TRBJ2-7; the match to TRBD1 covers 7 bases. This CDR3 has 15 amino acids. The V segment lost 5 bases and the J segment 0 bases; nucleotides outside the gene matches: 7. The germline V gene has CDR1 SGHVS and CDR2 FQNEAQ. CDR3 DNA sequence: TGTGCCAGCAGCCCCCGGGACAGCGTCTCCTACGAGCAGTACTTC. Its translation: CASSPRDSVSYEQYF.

The J gene is TRBJ2-2, the V gene TRBV11-2, with 9 bases matching TRBD2. Germline loops: CDR1 SGHAT, CDR2 FQNNGV. The CDR3 covers 16 residues. Losses at the gene ends were 5 bases for V and 3 bases for J; bases not matched to a gene: 7. Here the CDR3 reads CASSVSAGGYTGELFF. In DNA, the CDR3 is TGTGCCAGCAGCGTCTCAGCGGGAGGTTACACCGGGGAGCTGTTTTTT.

CDR3 in DNA: TGTGCCATCGGGACAGGGCGTATGAACACTGAAGCTTTCTTT. Translating gives CAIGTGRMNTEAFF. V gene TRBV6-1 combines with J gene TRBJ1-1; 9 nucleotides agree with TRBD1. The CDR3 consists of 14 residues. CDR1 is MNHNS, CDR2 SASEGT, per germline. The V segment lost 10 bases and the J segment 0 bases; nucleotides outside the gene matches: 6.

Here the CDR3 reads CASSSRLAATGELFF. The CDR3 region has the DNA TGTGCCAGCAGCTCTCGACTAGCGGCCACCGGGGAGCTGTTTTTT. V is TRBV7-9 and J is TRBJ2-2, with 9 bases fitting TRBD2. The J segment lost 4 bases and the V segment lost 4 bases, leaving 4 bases of the junction unmatched. Looked up from germline, CDR1 is SEHNR and CDR2 is FQNEAQ (reference sequence). This CDR3 region has 15 residues.

The chain carries TRBV7-3 and TRBJ1-2; TRBD1 agrees at 9 bases. V was clipped by 4 bases and J by 6 bases; unmatched bases: 3. CDR1 is SGHTA, CDR2 FQGTGA, per germline. CDR3 length: 13 residues. CDR3 loop: CASSSTGGDGYTF. The CDR3 nucleotides are TGTGCCAGCAGCTCTACAGGGGGCGATGGCTACACCTTC.

The table lists this clone with a count of one. The rearrangement joins TRBV12-3 or TRBV12-4 to TRBJ2-7; 8 bases are a match to TRBD2. V shed 6 bases and J 0 bases; nucleotides not matched to a gene: 1. This CDR3 region has 13 residues. Here the CDR3 reads CASRTSVSYEQYF. The CDR3 DNA reads TGTGCCAGCAGGACTAGCGTCTCCTACGAGCAGTACTTC.

J is TRBJ2-7 and V is TRBV5-1, with D perhaps TRBD2 (6 bases). This CDR3 is built from 14 residues. Germline CDR1 and CDR2: SGHRS and YFSETQ. V was trimmed by 4 bases and J by 4 bases, leaving 15 bases between them. CDR3 sequence reads: CASSLGREIYEQYF. The CDR3 DNA is TGCGCCAGCAGCCTGGGACGGGAGATTTACGAGCAGTACTTC.